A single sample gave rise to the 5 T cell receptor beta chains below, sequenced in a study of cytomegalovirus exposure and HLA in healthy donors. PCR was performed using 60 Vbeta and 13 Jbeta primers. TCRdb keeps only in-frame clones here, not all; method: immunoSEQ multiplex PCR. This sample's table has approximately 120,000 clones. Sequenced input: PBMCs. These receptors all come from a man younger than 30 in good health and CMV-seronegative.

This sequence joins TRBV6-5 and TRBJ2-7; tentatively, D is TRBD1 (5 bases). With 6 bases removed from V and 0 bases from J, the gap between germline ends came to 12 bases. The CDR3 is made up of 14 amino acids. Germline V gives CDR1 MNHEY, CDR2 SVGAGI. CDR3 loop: CASSRTDSSYEQYF. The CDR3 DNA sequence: TGTGCCAGCAGCCGGACCGACAGCTCCTACGAGCAGTACTTC.

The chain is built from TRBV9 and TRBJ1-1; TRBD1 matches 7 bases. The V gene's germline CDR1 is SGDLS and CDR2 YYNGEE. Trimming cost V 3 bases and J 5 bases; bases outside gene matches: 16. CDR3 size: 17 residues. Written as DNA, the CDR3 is TGTGCCAGCAGCGGACCGGGACAGAGAGGGGTGGTTACTGAAGCTTTCTTT. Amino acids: CASSGPGQRGVVTEAFF.

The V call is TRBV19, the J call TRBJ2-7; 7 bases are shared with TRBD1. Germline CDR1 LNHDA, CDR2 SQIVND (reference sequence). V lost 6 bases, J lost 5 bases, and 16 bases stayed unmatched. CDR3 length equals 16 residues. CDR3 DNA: TGTGCCAGTAGCGAGACAGGGACCATAATAAGGAACGAGCAGTACTTC. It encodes CASSETGTIIRNEQYF.

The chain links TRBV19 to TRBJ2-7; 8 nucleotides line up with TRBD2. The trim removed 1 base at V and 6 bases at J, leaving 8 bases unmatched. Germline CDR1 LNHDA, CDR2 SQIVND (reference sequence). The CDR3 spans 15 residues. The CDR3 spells CASSIGGTSSGEQYF. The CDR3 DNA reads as TGTGCCAGTAGTATAGGGGGGACTAGTTCAGGCGAGCAGTACTTC.

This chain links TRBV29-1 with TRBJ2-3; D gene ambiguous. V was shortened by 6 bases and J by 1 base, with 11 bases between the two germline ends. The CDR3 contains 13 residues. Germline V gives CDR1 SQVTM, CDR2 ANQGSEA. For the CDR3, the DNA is TGCAGCGTGATCGAGCAGGGCACAGATACGCAGTATTTT. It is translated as CSVIEQGTDTQYF.